This T cell receptor beta chain was captured by sequencing in a study of shared clonotypes between healthy human individuals. Genomic DNA from each subset was divided evenly over several immunoSEQ plates. Sequencing used immunoSEQ multiplex PCR; TCRdb keeps in-frame clones, though not all of them. The profile shows about 680,000 clones, just over 90% of them singletons. Naive CD8 cells lacked CD45RO and underwent positive selection for CCR7, leaving out terminally differentiated effector memory CD45RA+ cells. Study results and limitations: Naive subsets typically showed greater estimated richness than memory subsets.

A note on this clone: Its antigen remains unidentified.

The V end was cut by 2 bases, the J end by 5 bases, with 8 bases between. Germline V gives CDR1 SGHTS, CDR2 YDEGEE. The CDR3 runs 13 residues. Specimen: naive CD8+ T cells sorted from blood. The chain combines TRBV5-8 with TRBJ2-1; D remains ambiguous. The source of this sequence is a man aged 25 to 40 in good health. CDR3 DNA sequence: TGTGCCAGCAGCTTCCTAGACGACAATGAGCAGTTCTTC. Protein: CASSFLDDNEQFF.